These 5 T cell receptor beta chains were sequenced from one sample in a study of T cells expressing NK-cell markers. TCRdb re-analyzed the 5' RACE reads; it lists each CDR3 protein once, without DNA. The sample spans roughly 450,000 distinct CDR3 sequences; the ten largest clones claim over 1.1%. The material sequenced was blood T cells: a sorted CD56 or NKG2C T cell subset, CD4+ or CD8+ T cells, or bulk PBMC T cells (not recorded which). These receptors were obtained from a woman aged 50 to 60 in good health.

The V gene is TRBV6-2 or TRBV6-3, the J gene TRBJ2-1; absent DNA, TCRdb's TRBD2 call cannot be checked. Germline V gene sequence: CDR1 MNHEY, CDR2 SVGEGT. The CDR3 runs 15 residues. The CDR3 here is CASSSRTSGSDEQFF.

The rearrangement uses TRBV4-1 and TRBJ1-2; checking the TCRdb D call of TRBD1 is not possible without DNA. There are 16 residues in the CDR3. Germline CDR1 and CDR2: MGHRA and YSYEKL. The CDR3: CASSQDRDSSNYGYTF.

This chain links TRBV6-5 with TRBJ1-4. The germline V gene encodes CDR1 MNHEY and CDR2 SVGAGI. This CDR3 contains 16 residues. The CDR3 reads CASSYLGSTRGEKLFF.

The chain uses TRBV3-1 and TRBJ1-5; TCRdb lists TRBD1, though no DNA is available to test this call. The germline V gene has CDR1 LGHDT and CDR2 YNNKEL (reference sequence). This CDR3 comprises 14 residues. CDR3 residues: CASSGAGGNQPQHF.

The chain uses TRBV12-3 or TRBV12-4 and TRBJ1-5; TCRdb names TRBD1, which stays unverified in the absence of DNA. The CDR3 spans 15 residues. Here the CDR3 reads CASSLTQGVSQPQHF.